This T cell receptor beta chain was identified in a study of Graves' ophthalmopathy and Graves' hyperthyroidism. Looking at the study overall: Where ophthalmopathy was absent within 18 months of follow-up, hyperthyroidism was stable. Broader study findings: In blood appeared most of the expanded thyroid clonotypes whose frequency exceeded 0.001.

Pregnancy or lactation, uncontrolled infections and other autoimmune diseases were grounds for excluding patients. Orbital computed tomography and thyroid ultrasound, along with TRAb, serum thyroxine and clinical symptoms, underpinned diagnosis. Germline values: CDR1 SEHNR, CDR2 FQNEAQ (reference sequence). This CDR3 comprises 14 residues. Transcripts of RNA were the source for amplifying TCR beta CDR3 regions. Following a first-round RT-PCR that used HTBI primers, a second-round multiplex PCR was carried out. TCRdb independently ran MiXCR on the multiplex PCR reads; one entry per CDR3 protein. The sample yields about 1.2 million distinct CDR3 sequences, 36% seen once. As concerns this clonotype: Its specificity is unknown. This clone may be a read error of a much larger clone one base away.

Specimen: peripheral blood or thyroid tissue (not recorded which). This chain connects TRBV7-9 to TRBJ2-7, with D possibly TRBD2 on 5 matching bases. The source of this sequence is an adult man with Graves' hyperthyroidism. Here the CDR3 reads CANSRSREKGEQYF. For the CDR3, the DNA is TGTGCCAACAGCAGAAGTCGGGAAAAAGGCGAGCAGTACTTC.